Presented here are 27 T cell receptor beta chains from one specimen sequenced in a study of blood T cell repertoires in COVID-19. The repertoire was sequenced with immunoSEQ multiplex PCR; TCRdb's copy has only in-frame clones and lacks some. This table holds about 140,000 clones, roughly 80% found once. Sequences were obtained from peripheral blood. The receptors were gathered from a woman of 80 years or more with acute or convalescent COVID-19.

This chain links TRBV5-1 with TRBJ2-3, with D perhaps matching TRBD2 (5 bases). The germline V gene encodes CDR1 SGHRS and CDR2 YFSETQ. Trimming shortened V by 4 bases and J by 5 bases, and 14 bases separated the two germline ends. The CDR3 has 14 residues. The DNA of the CDR3 is TGCGCCAGCAGCCCACTAGTGCCGGTAGATACGCAGTATTTT. Protein product: CASSPLVPVDTQYF.

The chain recombines TRBV19 with TRBJ2-1; D call uncertain. The CDR3 runs to 14 residues. Trimming removed 1 base from V and 4 bases from J, with 8 bases in between. Germline lookup yields CDR1 LNHDA and CDR2 SQIVND (reference sequence). CDR3 loop: CASSIVSPYNEQFF. In DNA, the CDR3 is TGTGCCAGTAGTATAGTCTCCCCTTACAATGAGCAGTTCTTC.

The chain carries TRBV27 and TRBJ2-3; 9 nucleotides match TRBD1. The V segment lost 7 bases and the J segment 4 bases; nucleotides outside the gene matches: 3. The CDR3 is 13 residues long. Looked up from germline, CDR1 is MNHEY and CDR2 is SMNVEV (reference sequence). CDR3 residues: CASKDRGADTQYF. The CDR3 region has the DNA TGTGCCAGCAAGGACAGGGGCGCAGATACGCAGTATTTT.

This clone has more than one count but fewer than ten. This chain connects TRBV5-4 to TRBJ2-7, with TRBD2 identical over 8 bases. Looked up from germline, CDR1 is SGHNT and CDR2 is YYREEE (reference sequence). V dropped 4 bases and J dropped 6; count of bases not matched to a gene: 12. The CDR3 has 15 amino acids. CDR3 region: CASSQWGGRRGEQYF. In nucleotides, the CDR3 is TGTGCCAGCAGCCAATGGGGCGGGAGGCGGGGCGAGCAGTACTTC. The whole variable domain, remainder taken from reference TRBV5-4 and TRBJ2-7, is ETGVTQSPTHLIKTRGQQVTLRCSSQSGHNTVSWYQQALGQGPQFIFQYYREEENGRGNFPPRFSGLQFPNYSSELNVNALELDDSALYLCASSQWGGRRGEQYFGPGTRLTVT.

This sequence joins TRBV7-2 and TRBJ2-1; TRBD1 matches 7 bases. The ends lost 6 bases at V and 3 bases at J; junction bases unmatched: 8. CDR1 and CDR2 (germline): SGHTA, FQGNSA. The CDR3 is 15 amino acids. CDR3 DNA: TGTGCCAGCAGTACTACAGGGGCAAACTACAATGAGCAGTTCTTC. This encodes CASSTTGANYNEQFF.

The chain links TRBV30 to TRBJ2-7; tentatively, D is TRBD1 (6 bases). V gave up 3 bases and J gave up 0 bases, with 9 bases separating them. The germline V gene has CDR1 GTSNPN and CDR2 SVGIG (reference sequence). The CDR3 totals 13 residues. The CDR3 loop reads CAWRGGSSYEQYF. Written as DNA, the CDR3 is TGTGCCTGGAGAGGGGGAAGCTCCTACGAGCAGTACTTC.

The chain uses TRBV4-1 and TRBJ2-4, with a tentative D call TRBD2 (6 bases). Per germline, CDR1 MGHRA and CDR2 YSYEKL. The V gene lost 4 bases and the J gene lost 2 bases, with 21 bases spanning the gap. The CDR3 covers 18 residues. The CDR3 coding sequence is TGCGCCAGCAGCCCCGGAGGGCGGGGCCCCCATTCCAAAAACATTCAGTACTTC. This translates into CASSPGGRGPHSKNIQYF.

The rearrangement joins TRBV4-1 to TRBJ2-7, with 8 bases aligning to TRBD2. This CDR3 comprises 15 residues. Per the germline V gene, CDR1 is MGHRA and CDR2 is YSYEKL. Trimming cost V 1 base and J 2 bases; bases outside gene matches: 4. The CDR3 spells CASSQVSGTTYEQYF. The CDR3 DNA reads as TGCGCCAGCAGCCAAGTTAGCGGGACGACCTACGAGCAGTACTTC.

A few counts support this clone. This rearrangement joins TRBV2 to TRBJ1-2, with a weak D call TRBD1 (5 bases). CDR1 and CDR2 from the germline V gene are SNHLY and FYNNEI. The CDR3 is 15 residues long. Trimming left V 8 bases short and J 6 bases short, with 22 bases between. Here the CDR3 reads CASWEGRRLSDGYTF. CDR3 in DNA: TGTGCCAGCTGGGAGGGGCGACGACTTTCAGATGGCTACACCTTC.

This chain uses TRBV27 with TRBJ2-4; a weak D match, TRBD2 (5 bases). CDR3 size: 16 residues. V was cut by 5 bases and J by 6 bases, with 20 bases left in between. Looked up from germline, CDR1 is MNHEY and CDR2 is SMNVEV (reference sequence). This CDR3 is CASSLRTFDRVNIQYF. In nucleotides, the CDR3 is TGTGCCAGCAGTCTCCGGACTTTTGATAGGGTAAACATTCAGTACTTC.

Comments on this clone: This may be a read error: a much more frequent sequence differs by one nucleotide. The identical CDR3 is also encoded by other nucleotide sequences in the sample. The rearrangement links TRBV30 to TRBJ1-2; no clear D gene. Trimming shortened V by 0 bases and J by 2 bases, and 7 bases separated the two germline ends. Germline V gene lookup returns CDR1 GTSNPN and CDR2 SVGIG (reference sequence). This CDR3 region has 13 residues. The CDR3 spells CAWSVRRNYGYTF. For the CDR3, the DNA is TGTGCCTGGAGTGTACGCAGAAACTATGGCTACACCTTC.

The V and J genes are TRBV2 and TRBJ1-2, with D possibly matching TRBD1 (6 bases). The V end lost 4 bases, the J end lost 8 bases, and 20 bases lay between the germline ends. The CDR3 is 15 residues long. Germline lookup yields CDR1 SNHLY and CDR2 FYNNEI. CDR3 coding DNA: TGTGCCAGCAGTGGCGGTCTTAGGACAGCCCAGGGCTACACCTTC. Its protein product is CASSGGLRTAQGYTF.

The V and J genes are TRBV7-9 and TRBJ1-6; TRBD1 aligns across 10 bases. CDR3 length: 15 amino acids. Germline CDR1 SEHNR, CDR2 FQNEAQ (reference sequence). Trimming at V came to 4 bases and at J to 10 bases, leaving 7 bases not matched to a gene. The CDR3 DNA is TGTGCCAGCAGCTCACCCAGGACAGGGGGATCACCCCTCCACTTT. It codes for CASSSPRTGGSPLHF. Looking up the rest from reference TRBV7-9 and TRBJ1-6 gives the full variable domain: DTGVSQNPRHKITKRGQNVTFRCDPISEHNRLYWYRQTLGQGPEFLTYFQNEAQLEKSRLLSDRFSAERPKGSFSTLEIQRTEQGDSAMYLCASSSPRTGGSPLHFGNGTRLTVT.

The genes are TRBV16 and TRBJ2-7, with D tentatively TRBD1 (6 bases). This CDR3 has 17 amino acids. V lost 1 base, J lost 2 bases, and 18 bases lay in between. Germline CDR1 reads KGHSY; CDR2 reads FQNENV. CDR3 nucleotide sequence: TGTGCCAGCAGCCAATATATGAGGGACATCTCCCCCTACGAGCAGTACTTC. It yields the protein CASSQYMRDISPYEQYF. The variable domain in full, completed from reference TRBV16 and TRBJ2-7, reads GEEVAQTPKHLVRGEGQKAKLYCAPIKGHSYVFWYQQVLKNEFKFLISFQNENVFDETGMPKERFSAKCLPNSPCSLEIQATKLEDSAVYFCASSQYMRDISPYEQYFGPGTRLTVT.

CDR3 residues: CASSPRSSYEQYF. The CDR3 DNA sequence: TGTGCCAGCTCACCCCGCAGCTCCTACGAGCAGTACTTC. The J gene is TRBJ2-7, the V gene TRBV18; the D is unclear. V was trimmed by 3 bases and J by 0 bases, leaving 6 bases between them. The V gene's germline CDR1 is KGHSH and CDR2 LQKENI. There are 13 residues in the CDR3.

V is TRBV3-1 (or the pseudogene TRBV3-2) and J is TRBJ2-3; possible D gene TRBD2, 5 bases. Germline V gene lookup returns CDR1 LGHDT and CDR2 YNNKEL (reference sequence). Trimming removed 3 bases at V and 4 bases at J, with 14 bases between. The CDR3 consists of 15 residues. The CDR3 DNA sequence: TGTGCCAGCAGCCAGGGAGTCTTCTTCGCAGATACGCAGTATTTT. Its protein is CASSQGVFFADTQYF.

The J gene is TRBJ2-1, the V gene TRBV7-2; D might be TRBD2 (6 bases). V was trimmed by 5 bases and J by 6 bases, leaving 23 bases between them. Germline CDR1 and CDR2: SGHTA and FQGNSA. This CDR3 has 17 residues. In DNA, the CDR3 is TGTGCCAGCAGCGCCCGCTTGACTAGAAAGGGCGGCAATGAGCAGTTCTTC. This translates into CASSARLTRKGGNEQFF.

The V gene is TRBV4-2, the J gene TRBJ2-7; possible D gene TRBD2, 6 bases. Trimming pared 3 bases from V and 6 bases from J, leaving 15 bases between. CDR3 length: 14 residues. From germline, CDR1 is LGHNA and CDR2 YNFKEQ. The CDR3, as DNA: TGTGCCAGCAGCCAGCCAGCCGGGAGCGGCGAGCAGTACTTC. Translated, it gives CASSQPAGSGEQYF.

The J gene is TRBJ1-2, the V gene TRBV7-8, with a weak D call TRBD1 (6 bases). The V gene lost 1 base and the J gene lost 4 bases, with 19 bases spanning the gap. Germline assignment: CDR1 SGHVS and CDR2 FQNEAQ. This CDR3 has 17 residues. The CDR3 here is CASSLGSNGARGYGYTF. DNA of the CDR3: TGTGCCAGCAGCTTAGGATCCAACGGAGCCAGGGGCTATGGCTACACCTTC.

This chain links TRBV11-2 with TRBJ2-1; TRBD2 matches 11 bases. Losses at the gene ends were 4 bases for V and 10 bases for J; bases not matched to a gene: 9. Germline V gene lookup returns CDR1 SGHAT and CDR2 FQNNGV. The CDR3 sequence is 15 residues long. CDR3 loop: CASSSPSGGKEEQFF. The CDR3 coding sequence is TGTGCCAGCAGCTCCCCTAGCGGGGGGAAGGAGGAGCAGTTCTTC.

The V gene is TRBV7-2, the J gene TRBJ2-7; 9 positions agree with TRBD2. The germline V gene encodes CDR1 SGHTA and CDR2 FQGNSA. The CDR3 is made up of 15 amino acids. V shed 6 bases and J 0 bases; nucleotides not matched to a gene: 6. The CDR3 is CASRLTSGSSYEQYF. The CDR3 nucleotides read TGTGCCAGCAGGCTGACTAGCGGAAGCTCCTACGAGCAGTACTTC.

The chain is built from TRBV9 and TRBJ1-1; 7 bases match TRBD1. The germline gives CDR1 SGDLS, CDR2 YYNGEE. Trimming at V came to 3 bases and at J to 5 bases, leaving 25 bases not matched to a gene. The CDR3 has 20 residues. The CDR3 loop reads CASSASATGVRTFGATEAFF. The CDR3 DNA reads TGTGCCAGCAGCGCCAGCGCAACAGGGGTCAGAACTTTTGGGGCGACTGAAGCTTTCTTT.

The sample holds one count of this clone. This CDR3 reads CGGRPVYEQYF. The CDR3 nucleotides read TGTGGGGGCAGGCCTGTCTACGAGCAGTACTTC. The chain recombines TRBV6-5 with TRBJ2-7; D is possibly TRBD1 (5 bases). The CDR3 runs to 11 residues. Germline CDR1 and CDR2: MNHEY and SVGAGI.

This clone was seen ten or more times. The chain couples TRBV7-6 to TRBJ2-7; TRBD1 matches at 7 bases. Germline-derived CDR1 and CDR2 are SGHVS and FNYEAQ. This CDR3 contains 15 residues. V lost 5 bases and J lost 0; bases outside the gene matches: 7. The CDR3 DNA reads TGTGCCAGCAGCACCCAGACAGGGAGCTCCTACGAGCAGTACTTC. Translated: CASSTQTGSSYEQYF.

The chain combines TRBV19 with TRBJ2-5; TRBD2 might be the D (6 bases). The germline gives CDR1 LNHDA, CDR2 SQIVND (reference sequence). V shed 5 bases and J shed 5 bases, with 12 bases lying between them. The CDR3 contains 13 residues. CDR3 sequence reads: CASSGSGRETQYF. In nucleotides, the CDR3 is TGTGCCAGTAGTGGGTCAGGGAGGGAGACCCAGTACTTC.

V usage is TRBV28 and J usage is TRBJ2-2; 7 bases are shared with TRBD1. The CDR3 runs 19 residues. In germline, CDR1 is MDHEN, CDR2 SYDVKM. Trimming took 6 bases from V and 3 from J; bases not matched to a gene: 19. The CDR3 DNA follows: TGTGCCAGCAGGGCTCAAACCTTTTCACCACAGGGGTACACCGGGGAGCTGTTTTTT. This encodes CASRAQTFSPQGYTGELFF.

This clone occurred a few times. V is TRBV11-3 and J is TRBJ1-1; D is unclear. The CDR3 has 13 amino acids. The V end was cut by 0 bases, the J end by 4 bases, with 6 bases between. Germline V gene data show CDR1 as SGHNT and CDR2 as YENEEA. This CDR3 is CASSLDRFTEAFF. For the CDR3, the DNA is TGTGCCAGCAGCTTAGATCGTTTCACTGAAGCTTTCTTT.